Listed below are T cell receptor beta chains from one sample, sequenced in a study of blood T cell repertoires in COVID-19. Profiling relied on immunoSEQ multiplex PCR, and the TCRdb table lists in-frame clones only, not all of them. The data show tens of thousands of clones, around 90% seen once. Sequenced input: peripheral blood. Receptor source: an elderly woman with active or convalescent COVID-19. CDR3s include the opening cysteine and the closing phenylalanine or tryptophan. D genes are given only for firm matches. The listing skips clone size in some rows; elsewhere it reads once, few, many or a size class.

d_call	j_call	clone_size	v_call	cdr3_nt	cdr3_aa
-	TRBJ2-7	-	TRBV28	TGTGCCAGCAGAGACTTTAGCAGGGGACCTGATGGCGAGCAGTACTTC	CASRDFSRGPDGEQYF
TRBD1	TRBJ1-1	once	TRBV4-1	TGCGCCAGCAGCCAATCTGACAGGGTCACTGAAGCTTTCTTT	CASSQSDRVTEAFF
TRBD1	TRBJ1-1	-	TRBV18	TGTGCCAGCTCAGTACAGGGGGCGGGATATTGGACTGAAGCTTTCTTT	CASSVQGAGYWTEAFF
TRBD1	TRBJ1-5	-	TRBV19	TGTGCCAGTAGGAGTTTGGACAGGGGGTTTAATCAGCCCCAGCATTTT	CASRSLDRGFNQPQHF
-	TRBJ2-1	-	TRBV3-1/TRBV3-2	TGTGCCAGCAGCCAAGAGGTTGCGTATACCTACAATGAGCAGTTCTTC	CASSQEVAYTYNEQFF
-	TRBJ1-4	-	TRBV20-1	TGCGCAGGCGAGCTAAATGAAAAACTGTTTTTT	CAGELNEKLFF
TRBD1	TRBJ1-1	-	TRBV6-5	TGTGCCAGCGGGGGACAGGGCCAGGCAATTGAAGCTTTCTTT	CASGGQGQAIEAFF
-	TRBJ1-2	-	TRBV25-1	TGTGCCAGCAGTGATGCCTCGGGACAAAACATTGGCTACACCTTC	CASSDASGQNIGYTF
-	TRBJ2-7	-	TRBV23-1	TGCGCCAGAAACCGGGGGGCCTTCTACGAGCAGTACTTC	CARNRGAFYEQYF
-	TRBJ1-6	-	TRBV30	TGTGCCTGGAGCAGGACTGTAGCCTATAATTCACCCCTCCACTTT	CAWSRTVAYNSPLHF
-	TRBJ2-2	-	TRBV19	TGTGCCAGTAGTCCCCTAGGGGGGGATATGAACACCGGGGAGCTGTTTTTT	CASSPLGGDMNTGELFF
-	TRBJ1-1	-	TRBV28	TGTGCCAGCAGTTTACCCGGCGGCCTTAACACTGAAGCTTTCTTT	CASSLPGGLNTEAFF
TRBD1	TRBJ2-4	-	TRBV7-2	TGTGCCAGCAGTGTACAGGGGAACATTCAGTACTTC	CASSVQGNIQYF
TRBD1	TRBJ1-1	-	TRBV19	TGTGCCAGTAGTTTTGACAGGGGCTCGAACACTGAAGCTTTCTTT	CASSFDRGSNTEAFF
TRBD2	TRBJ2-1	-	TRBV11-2	TGTGCCAGCTCCCCCGGGACTAGAAGAGGTAATGAGCAGTTCTTC	CASSPGTRRGNEQFF
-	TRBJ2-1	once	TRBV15	TGTGCCACCAGCAGACCCCAGTGGGCAGAGCAGTTCTTC	CATSRPQWAEQFF
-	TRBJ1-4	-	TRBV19	TGTGCCAGCGGGGGGGCCAGGGAGGCAACTAATGAAAAACTGTTTTTT	CASGGAREATNEKLFF
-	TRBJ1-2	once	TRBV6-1	TGTGCCAGCAGTGAAGCGCGTCAGGGAGGGTATGGCTACACCTTC	CASSEARQGGYGYTF
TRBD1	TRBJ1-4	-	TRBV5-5	TGTGCCAGCAGCTTACCCGGGACAGCTGAAAAACTGTTTTTT	CASSLPGTAEKLFF
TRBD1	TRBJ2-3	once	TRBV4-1	TGCGCCAGCAGCCAAGAGTGGACAGGAGCAGATACGCAGTATTTT	CASSQEWTGADTQYF
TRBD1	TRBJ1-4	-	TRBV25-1	TGTGCCAGCAGTGAATACCGGACAGGGGGAAATGAAAAACTGTTTTTT	CASSEYRTGGNEKLFF
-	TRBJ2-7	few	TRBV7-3	TGTGCCAGCAGCTTTGGTTCGGGCGAGCAGTACTTC	CASSFGSGEQYF
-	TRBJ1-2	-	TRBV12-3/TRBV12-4	TGTGCCAGCAGTTTCGGGGGCTACACCTTC	CASSFGGYTF
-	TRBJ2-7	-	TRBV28	TGTGCCAGCAGACCGGGTCCACGGGGGCAGTACTTC	CASRPGPRGQYF
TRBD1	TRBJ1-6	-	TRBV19	TGTGCCAGTAGTACCGCCAGGGGGCTCGGGAATTCACCCCTCCACTTT	CASSTARGLGNSPLHF
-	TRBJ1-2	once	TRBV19	TGTGCCAGTAGTATTAGGGGAGCGGGAGGCTACACCTTC	CASSIRGAGGYTF
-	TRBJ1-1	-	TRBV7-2	TGTGCCAGCAGCCAATATACGCAGACTGAAGCTTTCTTT	CASSQYTQTEAFF
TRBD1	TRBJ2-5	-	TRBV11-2	TGTGCCAGCACCCCCTTTGGGACAGGGGAGACCCAGTACTTC	CASTPFGTGETQYF
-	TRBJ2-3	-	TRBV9	TGTGCCAGCAGCGGACCACGGGACACCCGTCTAGATACGCAGTATTTT	CASSGPRDTRLDTQYF
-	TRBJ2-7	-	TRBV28	TGTGCCAGCAGTGTGCGGACTGGTTCCTACGAGCAGTACTTC	CASSVRTGSYEQYF
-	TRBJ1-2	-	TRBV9	TGTGCCAGCAGCGTAGGACAGAAGAATGGCTACACCTTC	CASSVGQKNGYTF
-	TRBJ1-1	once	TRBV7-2	TGTGCCAGCAGCGTATACAGGTTGAACACTGAAGCTTTCTTT	CASSVYRLNTEAFF
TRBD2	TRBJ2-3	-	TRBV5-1	TGCGCCAGCAGCTTGGAACACCCTAGCGGGGGAGTCCTCAGCACAGATACGCAGTATTTT	CASSLEHPSGGVLSTDTQYF
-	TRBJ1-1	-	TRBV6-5	TGTGCCAGCAGTTATTGGGCCCGGGGTATCACTGAAGCTTTCTTT	CASSYWARGITEAFF
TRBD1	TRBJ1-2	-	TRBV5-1	TGCGCCAGCAGCTTACCCCGGGACAGCCTCTGGAGTGGCTACACCTTC	CASSLPRDSLWSGYTF
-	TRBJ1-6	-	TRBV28	TGTGCCAGCACTATTATGGGCGATAATTCACCCCTCCACTTT	CASTIMGDNSPLHF
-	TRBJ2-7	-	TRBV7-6	TGTGCCAGCAGCCCGAGAATCCGAGGGTCCTCCTACGAGCAGTACTTC	CASSPRIRGSSYEQYF
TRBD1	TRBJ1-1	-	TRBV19	TGTGCCAGTAAAGACAGGGGGCGGGCTTTCTTT	CASKDRGRAFF
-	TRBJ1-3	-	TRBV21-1	TGTGCCAGCAGCCCAACGGTGGGGGGTCTCGGCTCTGGAAACACCATATATTTT	CASSPTVGGLGSGNTIYF
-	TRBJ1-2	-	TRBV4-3	TGCGCCAGCAGCCAAGATAGGGGCAGTGACTATGGCTACACCTTC	CASSQDRGSDYGYTF
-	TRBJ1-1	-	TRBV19	TGTGCCAGTTTCGGACTCTTGCACACTGAAGCTTTCTTT	CASFGLLHTEAFF
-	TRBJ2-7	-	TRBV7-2	TGTGCCAGCAGCTTCAGGGCAGGGGTCTACGAGCAGTACTTC	CASSFRAGVYEQYF
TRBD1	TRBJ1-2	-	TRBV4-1	TGCGCCAGCAGCCAGAATCATGAGACAGGGCCACTATCTAACTATGGCTACACCTTC	CASSQNHETGPLSNYGYTF
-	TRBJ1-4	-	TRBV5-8	TGTGCCAGCAGATTACGGAGGTTCGGAGAAAAACTGTTTTTT	CASRLRRFGEKLFF
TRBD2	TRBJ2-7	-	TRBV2	TGTGCCAGCAGTGGGGCTAGCGGGGGTAACATCTACGAGCAGTACTTC	CASSGASGGNIYEQYF
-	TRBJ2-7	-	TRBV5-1	TGCGCCAGCAGCTTGGAGGGGCCCTACGAGCAGTACTTC	CASSLEGPYEQYF
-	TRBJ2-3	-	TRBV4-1	TGCGCCAGCAGCACAGCGGCTAGCACAGATACGCAGTATTTT	CASSTAASTDTQYF
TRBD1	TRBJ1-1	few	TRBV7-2	TGTGCCAGCAGCTTAACTCGGACAGGGGGCTTGACTGAAGCTTTCTTT	CASSLTRTGGLTEAFF
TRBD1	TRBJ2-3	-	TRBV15	TGTGCCACCAGCAGAGATAGGGGGACAGGGGTCGATACGCAGTATTTT	CATSRDRGTGVDTQYF
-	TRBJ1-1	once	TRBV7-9	TGTGCCAGCAGCAACTACAGGCCTATCCGGCCGAACACTGAAGCTTTCTTT	CASSNYRPIRPNTEAFF
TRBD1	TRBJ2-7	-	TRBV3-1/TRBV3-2	TGTGCCAGCAGCCCGCGCCAGGGGGCACAAACCGGCTACGAGCAGTACTTC	CASSPRQGAQTGYEQYF